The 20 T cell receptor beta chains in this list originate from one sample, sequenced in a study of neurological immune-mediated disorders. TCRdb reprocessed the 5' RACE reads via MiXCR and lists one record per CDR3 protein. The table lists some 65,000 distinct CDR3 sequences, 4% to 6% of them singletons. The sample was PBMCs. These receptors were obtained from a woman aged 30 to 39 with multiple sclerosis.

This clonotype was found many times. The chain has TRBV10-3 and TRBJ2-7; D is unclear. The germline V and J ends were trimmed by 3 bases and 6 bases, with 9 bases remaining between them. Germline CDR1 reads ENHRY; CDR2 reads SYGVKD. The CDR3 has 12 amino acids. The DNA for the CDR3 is TGTGCCATCAGTGACGTGGGATCCGAGCAGTACTTC. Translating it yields CAISDVGSEQYF.

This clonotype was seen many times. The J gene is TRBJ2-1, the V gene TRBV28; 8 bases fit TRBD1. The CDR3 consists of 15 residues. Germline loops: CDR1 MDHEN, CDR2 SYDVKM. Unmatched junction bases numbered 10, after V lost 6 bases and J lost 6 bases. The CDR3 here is CASRSPRQGLNEQFF. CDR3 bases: TGTGCCAGCAGATCCCCGAGACAGGGGCTCAATGAGCAGTTCTTC. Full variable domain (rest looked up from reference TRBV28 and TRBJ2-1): DVKVTQSSRYLVKRTGEKVFLECVQDMDHENMFWYRQDPGLGLRLIYFSYDVKMKEKGDIPEGYSVSREKKERFSLILESASTNQTSMYLCASRSPRQGLNEQFFGPGTRLTVL.

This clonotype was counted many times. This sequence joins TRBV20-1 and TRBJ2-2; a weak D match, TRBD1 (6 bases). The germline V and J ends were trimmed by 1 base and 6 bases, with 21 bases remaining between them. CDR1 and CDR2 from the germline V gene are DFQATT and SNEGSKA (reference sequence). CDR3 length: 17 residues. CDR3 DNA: TGCAGTGCTAGAGTTGGAGGCCAGGGGTTTCGGTCCGGGGAGCTGTTTTTT. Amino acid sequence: CSARVGGQGFRSGELFF.

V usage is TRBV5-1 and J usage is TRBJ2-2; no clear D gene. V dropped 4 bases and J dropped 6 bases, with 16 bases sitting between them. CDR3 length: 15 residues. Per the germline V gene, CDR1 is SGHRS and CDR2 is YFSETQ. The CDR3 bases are TGCGCCAGCAGCCCCGAAGGCGATGGACCCGGGGAGCTGTTTTTT. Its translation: CASSPEGDGPGELFF.

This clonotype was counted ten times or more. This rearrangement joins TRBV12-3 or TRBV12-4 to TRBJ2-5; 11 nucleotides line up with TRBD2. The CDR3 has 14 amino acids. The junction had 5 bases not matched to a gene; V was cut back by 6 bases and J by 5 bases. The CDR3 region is CASSLAGGEETQYF. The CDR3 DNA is TGTGCCAGCAGCCTAGCGGGGGGAGAGGAGACCCAGTACTTC.

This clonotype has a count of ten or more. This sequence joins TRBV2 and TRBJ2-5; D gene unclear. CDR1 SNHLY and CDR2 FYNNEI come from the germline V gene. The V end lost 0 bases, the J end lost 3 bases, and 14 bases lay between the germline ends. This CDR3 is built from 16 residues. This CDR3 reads CASSEAPRRTEETQYF. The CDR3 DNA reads TGTGCCAGCAGTGAAGCGCCCCGCCGCACTGAAGAGACCCAGTACTTC. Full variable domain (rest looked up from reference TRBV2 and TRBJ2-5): EPEVTQTPSHQVTQMGQEVILRCVPISNHLYFYWYRQILGQKVEFLVSFYNNEISEKSEIFDDQFSVERPDGSNFTLKIRSTKLEDSAMYFCASSEAPRRTEETQYFGPGTRLLVL.

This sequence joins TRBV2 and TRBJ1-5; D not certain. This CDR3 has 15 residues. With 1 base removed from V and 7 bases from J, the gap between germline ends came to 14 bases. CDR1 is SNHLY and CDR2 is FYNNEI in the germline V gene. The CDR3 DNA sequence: TGTGCCAGCAGTGAAGATATGGGGATGGGCCAGCCCCAGCATTTT. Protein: CASSEDMGMGQPQHF.

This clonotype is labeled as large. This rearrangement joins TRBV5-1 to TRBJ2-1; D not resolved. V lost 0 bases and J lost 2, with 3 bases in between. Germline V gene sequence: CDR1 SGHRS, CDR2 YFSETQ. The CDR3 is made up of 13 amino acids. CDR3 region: CASSLVPYNEQFF. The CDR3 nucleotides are TGCGCCAGCAGCTTGGTACCCTACAATGAGCAGTTCTTC.

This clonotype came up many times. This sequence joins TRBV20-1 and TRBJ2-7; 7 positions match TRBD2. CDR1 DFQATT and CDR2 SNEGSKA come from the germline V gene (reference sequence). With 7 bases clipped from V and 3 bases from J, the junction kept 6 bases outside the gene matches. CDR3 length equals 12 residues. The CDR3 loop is CSGRGGGYEQYF. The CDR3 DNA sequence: TGCAGTGGCCGCGGCGGGGGCTACGAGCAGTACTTC.

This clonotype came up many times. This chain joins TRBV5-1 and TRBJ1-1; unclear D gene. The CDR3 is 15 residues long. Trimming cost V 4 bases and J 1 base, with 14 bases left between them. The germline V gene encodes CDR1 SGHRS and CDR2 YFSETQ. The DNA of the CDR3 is TGCGCCAGCAGCCTGGAGTGGGGTTGGAACACTGAAGCTTTCTTT. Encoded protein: CASSLEWGWNTEAFF.

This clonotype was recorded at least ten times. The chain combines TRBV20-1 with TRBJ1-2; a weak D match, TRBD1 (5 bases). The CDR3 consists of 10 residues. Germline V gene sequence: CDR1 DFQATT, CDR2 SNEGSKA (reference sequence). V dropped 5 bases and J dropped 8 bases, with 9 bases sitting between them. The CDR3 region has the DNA TGCAGTGCTGCCGAGGGGGGCTACACCTTC. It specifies CSAAEGGYTF.

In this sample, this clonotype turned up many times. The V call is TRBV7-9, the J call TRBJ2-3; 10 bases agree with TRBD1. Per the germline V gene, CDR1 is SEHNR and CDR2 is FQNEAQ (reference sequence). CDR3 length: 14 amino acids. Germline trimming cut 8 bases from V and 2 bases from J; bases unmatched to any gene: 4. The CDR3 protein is CASWDRGYTDTQYF. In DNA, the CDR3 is TGTGCCAGCTGGGACAGGGGATACACAGATACGCAGTATTTT.

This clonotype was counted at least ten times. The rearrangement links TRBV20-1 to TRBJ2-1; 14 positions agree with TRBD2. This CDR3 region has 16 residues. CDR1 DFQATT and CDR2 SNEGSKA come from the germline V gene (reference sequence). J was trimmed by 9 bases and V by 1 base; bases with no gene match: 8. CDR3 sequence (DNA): TGCAGTGCTAGAGGGGGGACTAGCGGGGGCCTGGTTGAGCAGTTCTTC. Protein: CSARGGTSGGLVEQFF.

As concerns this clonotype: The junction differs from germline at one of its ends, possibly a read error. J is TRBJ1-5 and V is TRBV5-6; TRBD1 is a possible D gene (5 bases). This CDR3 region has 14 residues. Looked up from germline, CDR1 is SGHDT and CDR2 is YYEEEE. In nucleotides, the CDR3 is TGTGCCAGCAGCTTGGGCGGGGGAGGCCAGCCCCAGAATTTT. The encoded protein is CASSLGGGGQPQNF.

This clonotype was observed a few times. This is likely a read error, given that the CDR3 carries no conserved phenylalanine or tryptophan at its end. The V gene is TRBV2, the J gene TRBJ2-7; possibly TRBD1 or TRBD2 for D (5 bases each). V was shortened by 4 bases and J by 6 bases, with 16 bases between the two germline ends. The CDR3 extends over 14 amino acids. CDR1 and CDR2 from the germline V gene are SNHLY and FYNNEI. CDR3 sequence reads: CASSVYGARAEQYN. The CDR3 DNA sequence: TGTGCCAGCAGTGTGTACGGGGCCAGGGCCGAGCAGTACAAC.

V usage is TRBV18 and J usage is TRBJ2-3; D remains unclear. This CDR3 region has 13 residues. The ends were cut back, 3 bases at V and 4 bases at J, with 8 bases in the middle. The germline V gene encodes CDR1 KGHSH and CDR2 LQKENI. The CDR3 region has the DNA TGTGCCAGCTCACCCTACCTTCCAGATACGCAGTATTTT. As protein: CASSPYLPDTQYF. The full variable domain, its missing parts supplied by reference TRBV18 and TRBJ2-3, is NAGVMQNPRHLVRRRGQEARLRCSPMKGHSHVYWYRQLPEEGLKFMVYLQKENIIDESGMPKERFSAEFPKEGPSILRIQQVVRGDSAAYFCASSPYLPDTQYFGPGTRLTVL.

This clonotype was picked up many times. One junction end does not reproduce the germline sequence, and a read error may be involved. CDR3: CATSGGGSSSEQYF. CDR3 DNA sequence: TGTGCCACCAGCGGCGGTGGGTCTTCCTCCGAGCAGTACTTC. V usage is TRBV15 and J usage is TRBJ2-7; D not resolved. Germline loops: CDR1 LNHNV, CDR2 YYDKDF (reference sequence). This CDR3 has 14 residues.

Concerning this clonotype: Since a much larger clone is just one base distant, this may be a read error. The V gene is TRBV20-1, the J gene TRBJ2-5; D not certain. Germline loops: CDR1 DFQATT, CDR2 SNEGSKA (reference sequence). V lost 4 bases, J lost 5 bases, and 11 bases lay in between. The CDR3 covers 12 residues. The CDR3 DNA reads TGCAGTGCTAACATAGGTGCGGAGACCCAGTACTTC. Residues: CSANIGAETQYF.

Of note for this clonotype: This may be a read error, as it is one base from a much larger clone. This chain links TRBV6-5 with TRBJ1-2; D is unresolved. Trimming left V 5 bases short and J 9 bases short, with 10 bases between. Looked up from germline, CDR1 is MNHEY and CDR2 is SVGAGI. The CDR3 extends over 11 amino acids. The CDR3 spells CASSKPTCYTF. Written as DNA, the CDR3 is TGTGCCAGCAGTAAACCGACTTGCTACACCTTC.

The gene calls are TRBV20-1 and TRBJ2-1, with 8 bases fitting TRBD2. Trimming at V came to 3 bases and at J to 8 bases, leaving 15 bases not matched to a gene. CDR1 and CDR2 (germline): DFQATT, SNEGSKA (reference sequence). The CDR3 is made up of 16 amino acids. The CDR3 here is CSASRGGIGGVDEQFF. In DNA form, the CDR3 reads TGCAGTGCTAGCCGCGGGGGGATTGGAGGGGTGGATGAGCAGTTCTTC.